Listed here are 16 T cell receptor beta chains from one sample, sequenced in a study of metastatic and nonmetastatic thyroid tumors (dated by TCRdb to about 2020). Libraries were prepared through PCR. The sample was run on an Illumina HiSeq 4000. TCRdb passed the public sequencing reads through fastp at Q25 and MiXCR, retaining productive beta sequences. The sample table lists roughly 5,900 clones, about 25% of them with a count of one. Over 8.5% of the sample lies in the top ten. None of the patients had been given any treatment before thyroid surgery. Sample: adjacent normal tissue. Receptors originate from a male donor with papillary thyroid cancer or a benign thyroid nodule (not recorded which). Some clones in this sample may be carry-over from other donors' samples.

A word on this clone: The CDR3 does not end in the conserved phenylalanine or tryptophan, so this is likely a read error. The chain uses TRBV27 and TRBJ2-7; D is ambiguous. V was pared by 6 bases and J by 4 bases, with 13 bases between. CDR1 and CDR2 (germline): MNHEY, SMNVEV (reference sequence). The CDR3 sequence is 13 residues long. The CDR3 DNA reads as TGTGCCAGCAGGCAGGAATCAGCGTACGAGCAGTACTGT. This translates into CASRQESAYEQYC.

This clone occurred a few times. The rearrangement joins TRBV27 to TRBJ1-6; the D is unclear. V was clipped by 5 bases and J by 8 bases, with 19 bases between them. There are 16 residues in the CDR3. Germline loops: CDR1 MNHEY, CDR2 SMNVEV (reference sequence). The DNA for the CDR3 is TGTGCCAGCAGTCCCTACGGCGTAGGGTTGGATTCACCCCTCCACTTT. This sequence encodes CASSPYGVGLDSPLHF.

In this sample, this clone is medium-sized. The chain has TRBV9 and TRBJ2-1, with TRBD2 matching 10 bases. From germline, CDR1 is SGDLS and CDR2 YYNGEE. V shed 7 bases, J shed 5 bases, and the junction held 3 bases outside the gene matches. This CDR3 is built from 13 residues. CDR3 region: CASGLAGDNEQFF. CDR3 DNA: TGTGCCAGCGGTCTAGCGGGAGACAATGAGCAGTTCTTC.

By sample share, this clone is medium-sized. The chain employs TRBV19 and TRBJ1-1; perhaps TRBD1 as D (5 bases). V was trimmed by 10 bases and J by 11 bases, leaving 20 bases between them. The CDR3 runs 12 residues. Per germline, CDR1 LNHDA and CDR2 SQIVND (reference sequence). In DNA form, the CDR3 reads TGTGCCACTGTGGGGCGGAGGCCTGGGGCTTTCTTT. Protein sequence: CATVGRRPGAFF.

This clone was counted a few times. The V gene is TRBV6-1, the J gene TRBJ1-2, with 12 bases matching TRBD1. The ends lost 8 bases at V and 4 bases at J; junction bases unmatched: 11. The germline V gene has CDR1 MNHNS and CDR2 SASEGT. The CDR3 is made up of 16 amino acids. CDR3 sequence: CASYFPGTGGSYGYTF. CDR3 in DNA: TGTGCCAGCTATTTCCCCGGGACAGGGGGCAGCTATGGCTACACCTTC.

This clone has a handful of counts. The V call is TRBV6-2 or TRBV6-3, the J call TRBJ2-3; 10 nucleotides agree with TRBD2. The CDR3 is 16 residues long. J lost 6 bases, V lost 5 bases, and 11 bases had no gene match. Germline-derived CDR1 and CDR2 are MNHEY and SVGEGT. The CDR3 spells CASSPYASGRGDTQYF. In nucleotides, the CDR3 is TGTGCCAGCAGTCCTTATGCCAGCGGGAGGGGGGATACGCAGTATTTT.

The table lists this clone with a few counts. CDR3 sequence (DNA): TGTGCCAGTTCTGCCAGGGGGCAAGATACGCAGTATTTT. Translated: CASSARGQDTQYF. The genes are TRBV19 and TRBJ2-3; TRBD1 matches 8 bases. Per the germline V gene, CDR1 is LNHDA and CDR2 is SQIVND (reference sequence). There are 13 residues in the CDR3. The ends lost 8 bases at V and 5 bases at J; junction bases unmatched: 6.

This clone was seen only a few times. In DNA form, the CDR3 reads TGTGCCAGCATCGATGCAGGGGGCCGGAACACTGAAGCTTTCTTT. Translation gives CASIDAGGRNTEAFF. The chain carries TRBV6-1 and TRBJ1-1, with 8 bases lining up with TRBD1. V shed 7 bases, J shed 1 base, and the junction held 8 bases outside the gene matches. CDR3 size: 15 residues. Germline V gene data show CDR1 as MNHNS and CDR2 as SASEGT.

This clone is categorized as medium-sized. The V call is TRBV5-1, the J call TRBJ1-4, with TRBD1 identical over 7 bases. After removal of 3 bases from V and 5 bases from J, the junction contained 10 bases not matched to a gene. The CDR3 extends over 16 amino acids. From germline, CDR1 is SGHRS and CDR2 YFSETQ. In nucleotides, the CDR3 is TGCGCCAGCAGCTGGAACACAGGGGCAAACAATGAAAAACTGTTTTTT. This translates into CASSWNTGANNEKLFF.

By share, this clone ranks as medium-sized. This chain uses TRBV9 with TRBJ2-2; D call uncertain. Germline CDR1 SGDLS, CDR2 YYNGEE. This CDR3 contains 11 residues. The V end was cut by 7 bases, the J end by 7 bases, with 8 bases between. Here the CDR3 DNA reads TGTGCCAGCTCGAAGGGCGGGGAGCTGTTTTTT. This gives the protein CASSKGGELFF. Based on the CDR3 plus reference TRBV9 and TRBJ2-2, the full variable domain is DSGVTQTPKHLITATGQRVTLRCSPRSGDLSVYWYQQSLDQGLQFLIQYYNGEERAKGNILERFSAQQFPDLHSELNLSSLELGDSALYFCASSKGGELFFGEGSRLTVL.

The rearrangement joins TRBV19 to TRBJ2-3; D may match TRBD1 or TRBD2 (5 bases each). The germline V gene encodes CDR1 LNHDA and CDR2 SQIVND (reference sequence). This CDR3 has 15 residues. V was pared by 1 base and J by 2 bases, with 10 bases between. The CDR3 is CASSIGDLNTDTQYF. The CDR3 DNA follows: TGTGCCAGTAGTATAGGGGACCTTAACACAGATACGCAGTATTTT.

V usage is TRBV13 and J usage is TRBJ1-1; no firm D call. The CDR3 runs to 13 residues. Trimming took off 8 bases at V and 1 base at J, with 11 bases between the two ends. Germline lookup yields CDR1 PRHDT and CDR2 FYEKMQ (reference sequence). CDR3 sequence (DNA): TGTGCCAGCGATAGAAGAGGGAACACTGAAGCTTTCTTT. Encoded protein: CASDRRGNTEAFF.

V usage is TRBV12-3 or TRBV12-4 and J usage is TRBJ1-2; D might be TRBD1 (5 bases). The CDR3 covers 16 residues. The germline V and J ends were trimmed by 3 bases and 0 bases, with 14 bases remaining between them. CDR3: CASSFSGGTTNYGYTF. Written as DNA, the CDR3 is TGTGCCAGCAGTTTCTCAGGCGGGACTACTAACTATGGCTACACCTTC.

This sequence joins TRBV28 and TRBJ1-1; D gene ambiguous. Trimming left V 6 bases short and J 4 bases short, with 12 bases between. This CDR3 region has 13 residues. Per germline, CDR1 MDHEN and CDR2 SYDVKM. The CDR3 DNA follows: TGTGCCAGCAGCCAAGGCCTCGCCACTGAAGCTTTCTTT. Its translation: CASSQGLATEAFF.

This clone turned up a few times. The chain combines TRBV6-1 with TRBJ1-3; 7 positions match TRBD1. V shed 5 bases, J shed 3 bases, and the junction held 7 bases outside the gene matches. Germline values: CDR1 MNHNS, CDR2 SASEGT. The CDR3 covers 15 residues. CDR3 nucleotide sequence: TGTGCCAGCAGTCATGGGAGGGGGCTTGGAAACACCATATATTTT. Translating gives CASSHGRGLGNTIYF.

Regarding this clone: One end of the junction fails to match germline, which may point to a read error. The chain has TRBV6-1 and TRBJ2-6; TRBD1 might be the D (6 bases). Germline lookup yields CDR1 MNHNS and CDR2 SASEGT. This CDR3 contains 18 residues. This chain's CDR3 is CASSELRTVLSGTNFLTF. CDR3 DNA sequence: TGTGCCAGCAGTGAACTCCGGACAGTTTTATCCGGGACCAACTTCCTGACTTTC.